This is a list of T cell receptor beta chains from one sample in a study of CD8 T cells in ankylosing spondylitis. One entry per CDR3 protein, called by TCRdb with MiXCR from the 5' RACE reads. The sample lists some 140,000 distinct CDR3 sequences, roughly 8.4% seen once, with roughly 7.2% in the top ten. The sequenced sample was synovial fluid, either unsorted or a sorted T cell fraction (not recorded which). These receptors originate from a male donor with ankylosing spondylitis. Each CDR3 is given with its conserved first and last residue. The D gene is left open where the match is weak. Clone size is not always given. Where it is, it says once, few, many or a class for expanded clones.

clone_size,d_call,j_call,v_call,cdr3_aa,cdr3_nt
many,TRBD2,TRBJ2-3,TRBV24-1,CATSDDGSGTETQYF,TGTGCCACCAGTGATGATGGTAGCGGGACGGAGACGCAGTATTTT
few,TRBD1,TRBJ1-5,TRBV28,CASRVGTGEYQPQHF,TGTGCCAGCAGAGTCGGGACAGGGGAATACCAGCCCCAGCATTTT
.,.,TRBJ2-1,TRBV5-5,CASNSPTEQFF,TGTGCCAGCAACTCACCCACTGAGCAGTTCTTC
many,.,TRBJ2-5,TRBV18,CASSPGSPETQYF,TGTGCCAGCTCACCCGGGAGTCCCGAGACCCAGTACTTC
many,.,TRBJ2-2,TRBV27,CASRSPGLGGELFF,TGTGCCAGCAGAAGTCCAGGGTTGGGCGGGGAGCTGTTTTTT
many,.,TRBJ1-6,TRBV10-3,CAISAESSYNSPLHF,TGTGCCATCAGTGCCGAGAGCTCCTATAATTCACCCCTCCACTTT
.,.,TRBJ1-1,TRBV2,CASSTDLNTEAFF,TGTGCCAGCAGCACAGATTTGAACACTGAAGCTTTCTTT
few,TRBD2,TRBJ2-5,TRBV14,CASSQLAGVVETQYF,TGTGCCAGCAGCCAACTAGCGGGAGTGGTAGAGACCCAGTACTTC
few,TRBD2,TRBJ2-5,TRBV20-1,CSARDPRTSGETQYF,TGCAGTGCTAGAGATCCCAGGACTAGCGGGGAGACCCAGTACTTC
many,.,TRBJ2-2,TRBV6-5,CASSYTGTTGELFF,TGTGCCAGCAGTTACACAGGGACTACCGGGGAGCTGTTTTTT
few,.,TRBJ1-4,TRBV12-2,CASRPVEATNEKLFF,TGTGCAAGTCGCCCAGTCGAGGCAACTAATGAAAAACTGTTTTTT
few,TRBD1,TRBJ1-1,TRBV5-1,CASSTGTGQNTEAFF,TGCGCCAGCAGCACCGGGACAGGGCAGAACACTGAAGCTTTCTTT
few,.,TRBJ2-5,TRBV7-2,CASSLGLTRATQYF,TGTGCCAGCAGCTTGGGGCTAACAAGGGCGACCCAGTACTTC
many,TRBD2,TRBJ2-2,TRBV10-3,CAISESLTSGSITGELFF,TGTGCCATCAGTGAGTCCCTGACTAGCGGGAGTATCACCGGGGAGCTGTTTTTT
few,.,TRBJ1-5,TRBV7-2,CASSLDPGQPQHF,TGTGCCAGCAGCTTAGACCCGGGTCAGCCCCAGCATTTT
many,TRBD2,TRBJ2-3,TRBV27,CASSPAGGQADTQYF,TGTGCCAGCAGTCCTGCGGGGGGGCAAGCAGATACGCAGTATTTT
many,.,TRBJ2-1,TRBV27,CASSLWLSVYNEQFF,TGTGCCAGCAGTTTATGGCTTAGCGTCTACAATGAGCAGTTCTTC
many,TRBD2,TRBJ2-1,TRBV12-3/TRBV12-4,CASSFLLAGGDEQFF,TGTGCCAGCAGTTTTCTGCTAGCGGGGGGGGATGAGCAGTTCTTC
many,.,TRBJ1-3,TRBV4-3,CASSQVWRPGNTIYF,TGCGCCAGCAGCCAAGTTTGGAGACCTGGAAACACCATATATTTT
few,.,TRBJ2-2,TRBV28,CASSGEGGSGELFF,TGTGCCAGCAGCGGCGAGGGGGGGTCCGGGGAGCTGTTTTTT
.,.,TRBJ2-7,TRBV6-1,CASSQAGYTYEQYF,TGTGCCAGCAGTCAGGCAGGATATACCTACGAGCAGTACTTC
many,.,TRBJ1-1,TRBV18,CASTSQANTEAFF,TGTGCCAGCACAAGCCAGGCCAACACTGAAGCTTTCTTT
few,TRBD1,TRBJ2-7,TRBV12-3/TRBV12-4,CASSSSSGTGVNEQYF,TGTGCCAGCAGCTCTTCTTCCGGGACAGGGGTCAACGAGCAGTACTTC
few,.,TRBJ1-5,TRBV6-2/TRBV6-3,CASSYRPYSNQPQHF,TGTGCCAGCAGTTACCGACCTTATAGCAATCAGCCCCAGCATTTT
medium-sized,TRBD1,TRBJ2-7,TRBV5-1,CASSRDRVSEQYF,TGCGCCAGCAGCAGGGACAGGGTTTCCGAGCAGTACTTC
many,.,TRBJ1-6,TRBV11-1,CASSLFSNSPLHF,TGTGCCAGCAGCTTATTCTCCAATTCACCCCTCCACTTT
.,.,TRBJ2-3,TRBV5-3,CARSVDLADTQYF,TGTGCCAGAAGCGTGGACCTAGCAGATACGCAGTATTTT
.,.,TRBJ2-1,TRBV6-2/TRBV6-3,CASSLFPNEQFF,TGTGCCAGCAGCCTGTTCCCCAATGAGCAGTTCTTC
many,TRBD2,TRBJ2-4,TRBV28,CASSPGGEPRNIQYF,TGTGCCAGCAGTCCCGGGGGGGAGCCGCGAAACATTCAGTACTTC
many,TRBD2,TRBJ2-3,TRBV5-5,CASSWTSGTDTQYF,TGTGCCAGCAGCTGGACTAGCGGCACAGATACGCAGTATTTT
many,TRBD1,TRBJ2-7,TRBV7-2,CASSRRRDRAYEQYF,TGTGCCAGCAGCCGACGCCGGGACAGAGCCTACGAGCAGTACTTC
.,.,TRBJ2-3,TRBV15,CATSRERSTDTQYF,TGTGCCACCAGCAGAGAGCGGTCCACAGATACGCAGTATTTT
many,.,TRBJ1-2,TRBV6-6,CAGGAPEEHGYTF,TGTGCCGGCGGGGCTCCCGAGGAACATGGCTACACCTTC
few,.,TRBJ2-7,TRBV20-1,CSLHGQLQGYEQYF,TGCAGCCTCCACGGGCAGCTTCAAGGCTACGAGCAGTACTTC
few,.,TRBJ1-1,TRBV5-5,CASSFTDGTEAFF,TGTGCCAGCAGCTTTACGGATGGCACTGAAGCTTTCTTT
few,TRBD2,TRBJ2-4,TRBV28,CASGRWGGRAKWENTQYF,TGTGCCAGCGGAAGGTGGGGCGGGAGGGCCAAGTGGGAAAACACTCAGTACTTC
few,TRBD2,TRBJ2-1,TRBV20-1,CSALGTSGTYNEQFF,TGCAGTGCCCTCGGGACTAGCGGGACCTACAATGAGCAGTTCTTC
many,TRBD1,TRBJ2-6,TRBV6-1,CASGLGQGGSGANVLTF,TGTGCCAGCGGCCTGGGACAGGGGGGCTCTGGGGCCAACGTCCTGACTTTC
many,TRBD1,TRBJ2-5,TRBV5-1,CASSLAGTAWETQYF,TGCGCCAGCAGCTTGGCAGGGACAGCCTGGGAGACCCAGTACTTC
few,.,TRBJ1-6,TRBV6-1,CASSPGRAYNSPLHF,TGTGCCAGCAGCCCCGGAAGGGCTTATAATTCACCCCTCCACTTT
.,.,TRBJ2-1,TRBV12-3/TRBV12-4,CASSYSYNEQFF,TGTGCCAGCAGTTACTCCTACAATGAGCAGTTCTTC
few,.,TRBJ1-1,TRBV4-2,CASSQVGDNTEAFF,TGTGCCAGCAGCCAAGTGGGGGATAACACTGAAGCTTTCTTT
many,TRBD1,TRBJ2-7,TRBV12-3/TRBV12-4,CASSLASGQGNHEQYF,TGTGCCAGCAGTTTAGCTTCGGGACAGGGGAACCACGAGCAGTACTTC
few,TRBD2,TRBJ2-7,TRBV20-1,CSGRLAYSYEQYF,TGCAGTGGGAGACTAGCGTACTCCTACGAGCAGTACTTC
many,.,TRBJ2-1,TRBV4-1,CASSRRYGGLTYNEQFF,TGCGCCAGCAGCCGCAGATATGGCGGGCTCACCTACAATGAGCAGTTCTTC
many,TRBD2,TRBJ2-3,TRBV11-1,CASSLGLGRSTDTQYF,TGTGCCAGCAGCTTGGGACTAGGGCGGAGCACAGATACGCAGTATTTT
few,.,TRBJ2-5,TRBV20-1,CSARVSLGQETQYF,TGCAGTGCTAGAGTCTCCCTAGGGCAAGAGACCCAGTACTTC
many,.,TRBJ1-4,TRBV28,CASSFTGGELFF,TGTGCCAGCAGTTTCACTGGAGGGGAACTGTTTTTT
.,.,TRBJ1-2,TRBV18,CASSPQQESLYGYTF,TGTGCCAGCTCACCACAACAAGAATCCCTCTATGGCTACACCTTC
many,TRBD1,TRBJ2-7,TRBV28,CASMEDRVTYEQYF,TGTGCCAGCATGGAGGACAGGGTTACCTACGAGCAGTACTTC